The text below deals with one T cell receptor beta chain. Germline CDR1 is MDHEN and CDR2 is SYDVKM. V lost 2 bases and J lost 7; bases outside the gene matches: 10. The CDR3 length is 16 residues. This sample is drawn from a study of blood T cell repertoires in COVID-19. As for the study in general: PBMCs, B-cell-depleted T cells, or T cells were the source of the cDNA or gDNA that made up the material.

TCRdb's table, derived via immunoSEQ multiplex PCR, lists solely in-frame clones and lacks some. The table has roughly 42,000 clones, around three quarters seen once. Sequencing was carried out using peripheral blood. The source is a woman aged 80 or over with acute or convalescent COVID-19. This chain links TRBV28 with TRBJ1-5, with TRBD1 matching over 8 bases. CDR3 in DNA: TGTGCCAGCAGTTTAAGGACAGGGAACGGCGGCCAGCCCCAGCATTTT. This encodes CASSLRTGNGGQPQHF.